The clone carrying this T cell receptor (beta chain) was counted only a few times. Its cognate antigen is unknown. Through a sample-barcoded 5' primer and a J-beta primer mix, a second PCR was run for roughly 6 to 11 cycles. TCRdb called the 5' RACE reads again in MiXCR, with one record for every CDR3 protein. The repertoire holds roughly 1,100,000 distinct CDR3 sequences, with less than 25% as singletons. The sample originates from a study of blood T cells in healthy people across ages. General observations from the study: Compared with aged donors, long-lived donors showed fewer expanded clones, suggesting selection.

The V and J ends lost 0 bases and 2 bases respectively, with 9 bases between them. The CDR3 sequence is 14 residues long. Germline loops: CDR1 DFQATT, CDR2 SNEGSKA (reference sequence). Every donor contributed about 10 milliliters of peripheral blood by blood draw. This same sample was also taken into another study, of T cells of mothers and their children. That report notes: Each child contributed approximately 3 million TCR beta CDR3 reads, while each mother contributed over 8 million. Slightly, though not significantly, more overlap was seen in related than in unrelated mother-child pairs.

Sequencing was carried out using blood. This sequence joins TRBV20-1 and TRBJ2-3; no clear D gene. The receptor was isolated from a girl aged 2-10 years in good health. This chain's CDR3 is CSARDRHNTDTQYF. CDR3 sequence (DNA): TGCAGTGCTAGAGATCGGCACAACACAGATACGCAGTATTTT.